This TCR beta chain was documented in a study of Tregs in tolerant kidney transplant recipients. Whole-study results and caveats: No direct test of biological reproducibility was done here. Validation in larger populations is needed because few patients were studied. Activated donor B cell expansion appeared to reveal the most relevant donor-specific TCRbeta repertoire.

Unstimulated Tregs (CD4+CD25+CD127-) and CD4+CD25- non-Tregs were sorted from PBMCs. The CDR3 covers 18 residues. TCRdb's table, derived via immunoSEQ multiplex PCR, lists solely in-frame clones and lacks some. The profile shows about 240,000 clones, roughly four fifths of them singletons. To note about this clone: As yet, its antigen is unknown.

V is TRBV21-1 and J is TRBJ2-7; TRBD2, the table's D call, lacks a check against the DNA. TRBV21-1 is reported as a pseudogene. The clonotype comes from a human donor in good health. The specimen was CD4+ T cells from blood. CDR3 protein: CASSKTPAMERRSDEQYF. CDR3 sequence (DNA): TGTGCCAGCAGCAAGACCCCGGCCATGGAGCGGAGGTCCGACGAGCAGTACTTC.